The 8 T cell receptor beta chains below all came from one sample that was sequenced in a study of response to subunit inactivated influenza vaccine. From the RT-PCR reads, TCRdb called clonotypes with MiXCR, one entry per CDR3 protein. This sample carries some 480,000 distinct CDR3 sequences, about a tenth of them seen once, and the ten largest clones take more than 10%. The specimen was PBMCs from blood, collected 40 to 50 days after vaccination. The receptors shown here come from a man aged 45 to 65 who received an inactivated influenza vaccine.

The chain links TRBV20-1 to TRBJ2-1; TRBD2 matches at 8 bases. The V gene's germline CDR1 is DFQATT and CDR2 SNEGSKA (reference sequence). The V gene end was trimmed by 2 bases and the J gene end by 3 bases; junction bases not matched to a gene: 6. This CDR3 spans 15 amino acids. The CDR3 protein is CSARSGGAVYNEQFF. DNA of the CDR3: TGCAGTGCTAGATCGGGGGGGGCTGTCTACAATGAGCAGTTCTTC.

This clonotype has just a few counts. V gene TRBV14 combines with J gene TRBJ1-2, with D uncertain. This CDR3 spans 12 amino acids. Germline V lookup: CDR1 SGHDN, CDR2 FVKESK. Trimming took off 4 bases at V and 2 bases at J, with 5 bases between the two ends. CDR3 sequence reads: CASSRINYGYTF. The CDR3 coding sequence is TGTGCCAGCAGCCGGATCAACTATGGCTACACCTTC.

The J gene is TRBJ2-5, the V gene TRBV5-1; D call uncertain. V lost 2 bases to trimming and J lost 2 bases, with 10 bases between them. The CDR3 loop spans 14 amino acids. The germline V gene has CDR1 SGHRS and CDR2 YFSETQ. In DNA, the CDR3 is TGCGCCAGCAGCTTTAGTGGAAAGCAAGAGACCCAGTACTTC. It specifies CASSFSGKQETQYF.

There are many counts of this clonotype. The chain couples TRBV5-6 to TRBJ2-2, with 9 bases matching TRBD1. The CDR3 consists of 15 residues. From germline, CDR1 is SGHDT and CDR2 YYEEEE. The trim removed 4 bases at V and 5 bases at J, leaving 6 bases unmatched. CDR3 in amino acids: CASSRTGVRTGELFF. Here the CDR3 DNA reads TGTGCCAGCAGCCGGACAGGGGTTAGGACCGGGGAGCTGTTTTTT.

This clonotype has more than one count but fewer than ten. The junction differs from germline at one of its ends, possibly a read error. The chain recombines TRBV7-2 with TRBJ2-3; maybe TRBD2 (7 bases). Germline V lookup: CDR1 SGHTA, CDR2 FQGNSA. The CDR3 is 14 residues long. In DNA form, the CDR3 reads TGTGCCAGCCGCTTGGGGGGGGCCACAGATACGCAGTATTTT. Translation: CASRLGGATDTQYF.

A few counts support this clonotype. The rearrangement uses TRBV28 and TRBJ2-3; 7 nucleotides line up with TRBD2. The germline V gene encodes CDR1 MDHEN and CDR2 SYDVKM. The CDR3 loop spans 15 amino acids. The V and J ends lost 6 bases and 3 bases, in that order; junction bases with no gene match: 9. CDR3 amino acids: CASSEGGRSTDTQYF. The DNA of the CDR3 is TGTGCCAGCAGCGAAGGCGGGAGAAGTACAGATACGCAGTATTTT.

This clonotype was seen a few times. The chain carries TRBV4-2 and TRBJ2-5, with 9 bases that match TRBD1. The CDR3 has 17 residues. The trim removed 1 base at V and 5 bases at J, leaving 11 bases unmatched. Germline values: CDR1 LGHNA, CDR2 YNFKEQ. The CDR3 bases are TGTGCCAGCAGCCAAGCACCTCCGGGACAGGGTTCGGAGACCCAGTACTTC. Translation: CASSQAPPGQGSETQYF.

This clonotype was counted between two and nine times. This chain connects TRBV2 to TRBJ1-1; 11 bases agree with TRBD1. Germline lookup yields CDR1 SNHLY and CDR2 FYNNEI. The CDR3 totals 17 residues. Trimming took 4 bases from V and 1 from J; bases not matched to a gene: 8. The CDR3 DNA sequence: TGTGCCAGCAGTGTAGCGGGACAGGGGGTGGCGAACACTGAAGCTTTCTTT. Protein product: CASSVAGQGVANTEAFF.